These T cell receptor beta chains were read from a single sample in a study of blood T cell repertoires in COVID-19. Only in-frame clones appear in the TCRdb table, and some are missing; sequencing was by immunoSEQ multiplex PCR. The table lists approximately 100,000 clones, roughly 81% of them singletons. Sequenced sample: peripheral blood. The receptors here all came from a human donor in a cohort sampled during active COVID-19. Each CDR3 is given with its conserved first and last residue. A D gene is named only where the DNA matches it firmly. Only part of the rows carry a size: once, few, many, or a class if the clone is expanded.

V,size,J,length,D,CDR3,DNA
TRBV2,NA,TRBJ1-2,14,TRBD1,CASRPITGGVGYTF,TGTGCCAGCAGGCCGATTACAGGGGGCGTCGGCTACACCTTC
TRBV11-2,NA,TRBJ2-3,15,TRBD2,CASSLMGGSTDTQYF,TGTGCCAGCAGCTTAATGGGGGGGAGCACAGATACGCAGTATTTT
TRBV5-4,few,TRBJ1-6,14,NA,CASSVDGYNSPLHF,TGTGCCAGCAGCGTGGACGGCTATAATTCACCCCTCCACTTT
TRBV27,NA,TRBJ1-1,16,TRBD1,CASSSRQGVRNTEAFF,TGTGCCAGCAGTTCCCGACAGGGTGTAAGGAACACTGAAGCTTTCTTT
TRBV2,NA,TRBJ2-1,14,NA,CASTAGSSYNEQFF,TGTGCCAGCACGGCGGGCAGCTCCTACAATGAGCAGTTCTTC
TRBV28,NA,TRBJ1-2,13,NA,CASANTGDYGYTF,TGTGCCAGCGCCAATACAGGAGACTATGGCTACACCTTC
TRBV6-5,NA,TRBJ1-5,14,TRBD1,CASRAGTGNQPQHF,TGTGCCAGCCGGGCAGGGACAGGAAATCAGCCCCAGCATTTT
TRBV7-2,NA,TRBJ1-2,15,NA,CASSQRGSGFFGYTF,TGTGCCAGCAGCCAAAGGGGCTCAGGGTTTTTTGGCTACACCTTC
TRBV2,NA,TRBJ1-1,13,NA,CASSVRENTEAFF,TGTGCCAGCAGTGTACGGGAGAACACTGAAGCTTTCTTT
TRBV11-2,NA,TRBJ1-1,13,NA,CASSFTGITEAFF,TGTGCCAGCAGCTTTACAGGGATAACTGAAGCTTTCTTT
TRBV28,NA,TRBJ2-3,12,NA,CASSLGRGTQYF,TGTGCCAGCAGCCTCGGGCGGGGTACGCAGTATTTT
TRBV5-4,NA,TRBJ1-1,15,TRBD1,CASSGKDRGDTEAFF,TGTGCCAGCAGCGGAAAGGACAGGGGCGATACTGAAGCTTTCTTT
TRBV11-2,NA,TRBJ2-3,12,NA,CASSFRTDTQYF,TGTGCCAGCAGCTTCAGGACAGATACGCAGTATTTT
TRBV4-2,NA,TRBJ2-5,16,NA,CASSQDTGIGSETQYF,TGTGCCAGCAGCCAAGACACAGGGATAGGGTCAGAGACCCAGTACTTC
TRBV6-5,NA,TRBJ1-1,12,NA,CASSTTGGEAFF,TGTGCCAGCAGCACGACAGGTGGTGAAGCTTTCTTT
TRBV28,NA,TRBJ2-3,14,NA,CASSPPQGLDTQYF,TGTGCCAGCAGTCCCCCCCAGGGGTTAGATACGCAGTATTTT
TRBV2,NA,TRBJ1-6,14,NA,CASKPGSANSPLHF,TGTGCCAGCAAACCGGGAAGTGCCAATTCACCCCTCCACTTT
TRBV5-1,few,TRBJ2-6,20,TRBD2,CASRSGLAGGRSSGANVLTF,TGCGCCAGCAGGTCGGGACTAGCGGGAGGCAGGAGCTCTGGGGCCAACGTCCTGACTTTC
TRBV7-8,NA,TRBJ2-3,16,TRBD1,CASSLGRDRWFDTQYF,TGTGCCAGCAGCTTAGGCCGGGACAGGTGGTTCGATACGCAGTATTTT
TRBV5-1,NA,TRBJ2-4,15,NA,CASSLEGGAKNIQYF,TGCGCCAGCAGCTTGGAAGGCGGAGCCAAAAACATTCAGTACTTC
TRBV30,NA,TRBJ1-4,12,NA,CAWSVSGEKLFF,TGTGCCTGGAGTGTGAGTGGTGAAAAACTGTTTTTT
TRBV9,NA,TRBJ2-5,14,NA,CASSVGGSQETQYF,TGTGCCAGCAGCGTAGGGGGCAGCCAAGAGACCCAGTACTTC
TRBV4-3,NA,TRBJ2-3,14,NA,CASSQAPRADTQYF,TGCGCCAGCAGCCAAGCCCCGCGCGCAGATACGCAGTATTTT
TRBV5-4,NA,TRBJ2-2,15,NA,CASSLERGTSGELFF,TGTGCCAGCAGCTTGGAACGGGGGACCTCCGGGGAGCTGTTTTTT
TRBV24-1,few,TRBJ1-2,14,TRBD1,CATSDPGQGYGYTF,TGTGCCACCAGTGATCCGGGACAGGGGTATGGCTACACCTTC
TRBV7-2,NA,TRBJ1-1,13,TRBD1,CASSLQGRAEAFF,TGTGCCAGCAGCCTACAGGGGCGGGCTGAAGCTTTCTTT
TRBV19,NA,TRBJ1-6,18,NA,CASSIGGNPRSHNSPLHF,TGTGCCAGTAGTATAGGTGGCAATCCGAGGAGTCACAATTCACCCCTCCACTTT
TRBV27,NA,TRBJ1-2,16,NA,CASSTWEEAATGGYTF,TGTGCCAGCAGTACTTGGGAGGAGGCAGCGACTGGTGGCTACACCTTC
TRBV2,NA,TRBJ1-5,14,NA,CASSEQQRSQPQHF,TGTGCCAGCAGTGAACAGCAGCGCAGTCAGCCCCAGCATTTT
TRBV5-1,NA,TRBJ1-2,14,TRBD1,CASSRDRDDYGYTF,TGCGCCAGCAGCAGGGACAGGGATGACTATGGCTACACCTTC
TRBV16,NA,TRBJ1-2,15,NA,CASSQNSPQSYGYTF,TGTGCCAGCAGCCAAAATAGTCCACAGTCCTATGGCTACACCTTC
TRBV19,NA,TRBJ1-6,15,NA,CASSITGIVNSPLHF,TGTGCCAGTAGTATAACAGGGATTGTCAATTCACCCCTCCACTTT
TRBV30,NA,TRBJ2-3,12,NA,CAWSVLPDTQYF,TGTGCCTGGAGTGTACTTCCAGATACGCAGTATTTT
TRBV2,NA,TRBJ2-3,13,NA,CARQGGSTDTQYF,TGTGCCAGACAGGGAGGGAGCACAGATACGCAGTATTTT
TRBV4-3,NA,TRBJ1-2,15,NA,CASSQDTRGNYGYTF,TGCGCCAGCAGCCAAGATACCCGGGGAAACTATGGCTACACCTTC
TRBV28,NA,TRBJ2-2,16,TRBD1,CASTPGDRAHTGELFF,TGTGCCAGCACGCCCGGGGACAGGGCCCACACCGGGGAGCTGTTTTTT
TRBV5-1,NA,TRBJ1-2,13,NA,CASSYTANYGYTF,TGCGCCAGCAGCTACACAGCTAACTATGGCTACACCTTC
TRBV9,NA,TRBJ1-1,15,NA,CASSVTGRGETEAFF,TGTGCCAGCAGCGTAACAGGGCGAGGGGAGACTGAAGCTTTCTTT
TRBV7-9,NA,TRBJ1-1,13,TRBD1,CASSWTGNTEAFF,TGTGCCAGCAGCTGGACAGGGAACACTGAAGCTTTCTTT
TRBV10-3,NA,TRBJ2-1,14,TRBD1,CATSGTGLKSEQFF,TGTGCTACGTCCGGGACAGGGCTAAAGAGTGAGCAGTTCTTC
TRBV4-1,NA,TRBJ2-1,15,TRBD1,CASSQGDRENNEQFF,TGCGCCAGCAGCCAAGGGGACAGGGAGAACAATGAGCAGTTCTTC
TRBV18,NA,TRBJ2-1,14,NA,CASSPQGVTNEQFF,TGTGCCAGCTCACCACAGGGGGTAACAAATGAGCAGTTCTTC
TRBV9,few,TRBJ2-6,18,TRBD1,CASSVGPGTVFVTNVLTF,TGTGCCAGCAGCGTAGGTCCAGGGACAGTTTTTGTGACCAACGTCCTGACTTTC
TRBV19,NA,TRBJ1-5,12,NA,CASSIIQGPQHF,TGTGCCAGTAGTATAATACAGGGGCCCCAGCATTTT
TRBV6-2/TRBV6-3,NA,TRBJ2-2,16,NA,CASSYRGGPNTGELFF,TGTGCCAGCAGTTACCGTGGAGGACCGAACACCGGGGAGCTGTTTTTT
TRBV28,NA,TRBJ1-1,12,NA,CASSPPDTGAFF,TGTGCCAGCAGTCCCCCGGACACGGGAGCTTTCTTT
TRBV5-1,NA,TRBJ2-7,15,TRBD2,CASSDGLAQSYEQYF,TGCGCCAGCAGCGATGGACTAGCGCAATCCTACGAGCAGTACTTC
TRBV19,NA,TRBJ2-1,15,TRBD2,CASSGVAGGENEQFF,TGTGCCAGTAGTGGAGTAGCGGGGGGGGAGAATGAGCAGTTCTTC
TRBV6-5,NA,TRBJ1-3,14,TRBD1,CASSRQGTGNTIYF,TGTGCCAGCAGTCGACAGGGTACTGGAAACACCATATATTTT
TRBV28,NA,TRBJ2-3,15,TRBD2,CASSLAGGETDTQYF,TGTGCCAGCAGCTTAGCGGGGGGGGAAACAGATACGCAGTATTTT
TRBV4-1,NA,TRBJ1-5,15,NA,CASSQVGQGNQPQHF,TGCGCCAGCAGCCAAGTAGGGCAGGGTAATCAGCCCCAGCATTTT
TRBV7-9,NA,TRBJ2-7,19,TRBD2,CASSADPGLAGGNLYEQYF,TGTGCCAGCAGCGCAGACCCGGGACTAGCGGGGGGGAACCTCTACGAGCAGTACTTC
TRBV9,NA,TRBJ2-1,16,TRBD1,CASSTSPGTGGDEQFF,TGTGCCAGCAGCACTTCCCCCGGGACAGGGGGAGATGAGCAGTTCTTC
TRBV5-4,NA,TRBJ2-3,17,TRBD2,CASSRGLAGAGTDTQYF,TGTGCCAGCAGCCGGGGACTAGCGGGGGCCGGCACAGATACGCAGTATTTT
TRBV28,NA,TRBJ1-5,14,NA,CASSFGGLGQPQHF,TGTGCCAGCAGTTTCGGGGGGCTAGGTCAGCCCCAGCATTTT
TRBV4-1,NA,TRBJ2-3,14,NA,CASSRRVRTDTQYF,TGCGCCAGCTCCCGGAGGGTGCGCACAGATACGCAGTATTTT
TRBV4-2,once,TRBJ1-2,14,TRBD1,CASSQTGINYGYTF,TGTGCCAGCAGCCAGACAGGGATTAACTATGGCTACACCTTC
TRBV28,NA,TRBJ2-5,11,NA,CASKGGETQYF,TGTGCCAGCAAAGGAGGGGAGACCCAGTACTTC